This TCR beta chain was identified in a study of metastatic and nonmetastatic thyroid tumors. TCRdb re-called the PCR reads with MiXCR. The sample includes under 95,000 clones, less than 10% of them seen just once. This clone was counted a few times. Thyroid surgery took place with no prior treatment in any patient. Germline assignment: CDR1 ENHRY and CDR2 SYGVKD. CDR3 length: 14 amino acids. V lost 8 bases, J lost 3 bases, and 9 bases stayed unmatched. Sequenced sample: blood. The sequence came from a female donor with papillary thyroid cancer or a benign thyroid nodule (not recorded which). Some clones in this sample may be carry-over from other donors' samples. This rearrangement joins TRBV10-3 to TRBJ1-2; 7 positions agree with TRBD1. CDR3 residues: CAIGGGRGDYGYTF. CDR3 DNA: TGTGCCATCGGTGGGGGCAGGGGGGACTATGGCTACACCTTC.